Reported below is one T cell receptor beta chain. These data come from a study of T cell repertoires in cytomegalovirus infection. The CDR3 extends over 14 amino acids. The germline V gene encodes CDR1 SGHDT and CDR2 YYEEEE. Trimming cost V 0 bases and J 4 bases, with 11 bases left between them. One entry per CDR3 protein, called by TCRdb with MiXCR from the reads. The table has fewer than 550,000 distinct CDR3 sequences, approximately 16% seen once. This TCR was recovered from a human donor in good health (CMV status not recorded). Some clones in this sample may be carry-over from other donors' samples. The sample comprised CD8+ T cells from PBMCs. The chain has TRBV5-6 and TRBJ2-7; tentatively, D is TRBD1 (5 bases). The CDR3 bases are TGTGCCAGCAGCTTGGGACAGTCAGAGTACGAGCAGTACTTC. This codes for CASSLGQSEYEQYF.